These T cell receptor beta chains were read from a single sample in a study of blood T cell repertoires in COVID-19. The repertoire was sequenced with immunoSEQ multiplex PCR; TCRdb's copy has only in-frame clones and lacks some. The sample includes roughly 400,000 clones, 90% of them seen just once. Sequencing was done on a sample of PBMCs or T cells enriched from blood (not recorded which). Every receptor here comes from a young man who had recovered from COVID-19. Each CDR3 is given with its conserved first and last residue. The D gene is left open where the match is weak. Clone size is given for some rows only: seen once, a few or many times, or a class if the clone is expanded.

d_gene: TRBD2; abundance: NA; v_gene: TRBV6-5; j_gene: TRBJ2-1; CDR3nt: TGTGCCAGCAGTTACGGGACTAGCAACGATGAGCAGTTCTTC; CDR3aa: CASSYGTSNDEQFF
d_gene: TRBD1; abundance: NA; v_gene: TRBV19; j_gene: TRBJ1-3; CDR3nt: TGTGCCAGTAGTACTACCGGGACAGGTCGACAATATTTT; CDR3aa: CASSTTGTGRQYF
d_gene: TRBD2; abundance: NA; v_gene: TRBV14; j_gene: TRBJ2-1; CDR3nt: TGTGCCAGCAGCCAAGATACTAGCGTTGAGCAGTTCTTC; CDR3aa: CASSQDTSVEQFF
d_gene: TRBD1; abundance: NA; v_gene: TRBV20-1; j_gene: TRBJ1-1; CDR3nt: TGCAGTGCTAGTGGGGACAGGGTCCCTTTCTTT; CDR3aa: CSASGDRVPFF
d_gene: NA; abundance: NA; v_gene: TRBV12-3/TRBV12-4; j_gene: TRBJ1-2; CDR3nt: TGTGCCAGCAGTTCTGGGGGCGGCTATGGCTACACCTTC; CDR3aa: CASSSGGGYGYTF
d_gene: NA; abundance: once; v_gene: TRBV7-2; j_gene: TRBJ2-3; CDR3nt: TGTGCCAGCAGACGGGAGTACACAGATACGCAGTATTTT; CDR3aa: CASRREYTDTQYF
d_gene: NA; abundance: NA; v_gene: TRBV12-3/TRBV12-4; j_gene: TRBJ2-2; CDR3nt: TGTGCCAGCAGTTTAGGGAGGAACGGGGAGCTGTTTTTT; CDR3aa: CASSLGRNGELFF
d_gene: TRBD2; abundance: NA; v_gene: TRBV11-2; j_gene: TRBJ2-1; CDR3nt: TGTGCCAGCAGCTTAGACGGTTATAGCGGGAGGTCTGGGGATGAGCAGTTCTTC; CDR3aa: CASSLDGYSGRSGDEQFF
d_gene: TRBD1; abundance: NA; v_gene: TRBV11-2; j_gene: TRBJ1-4; CDR3nt: TGTGCCAGCAGCAAGACCGGGACAGGGAATGAAAAACTGTTTTTT; CDR3aa: CASSKTGTGNEKLFF
d_gene: TRBD2; abundance: NA; v_gene: TRBV20-1; j_gene: TRBJ2-7; CDR3nt: TGCAGTGCTAGTTGGACTAGCGGTCGCTACGAGCAGTACTTC; CDR3aa: CSASWTSGRYEQYF
d_gene: NA; abundance: once; v_gene: TRBV10-3; j_gene: TRBJ1-2; CDR3nt: TGTGCCATCAGTGAACCTCGCGCCCGGGGGTATGGCTACACCTTC; CDR3aa: CAISEPRARGYGYTF
d_gene: TRBD1; abundance: NA; v_gene: TRBV11-1; j_gene: TRBJ1-6; CDR3nt: TGTGCCAGCAGCTTCGGGACAGAAAATTCACCCCTCCACTTT; CDR3aa: CASSFGTENSPLHF
d_gene: NA; abundance: once; v_gene: TRBV19; j_gene: TRBJ1-4; CDR3nt: TGTGCCAGTAGGAAGAAACAGGGTAGTAATGAAAAACTGTTTTTT; CDR3aa: CASRKKQGSNEKLFF
d_gene: NA; abundance: NA; v_gene: TRBV5-1; j_gene: TRBJ2-1; CDR3nt: TGCGCCAGCAGCTTCGTCGCGGGATCCTACAATGAGCAGTTCTTC; CDR3aa: CASSFVAGSYNEQFF
d_gene: TRBD2; abundance: NA; v_gene: TRBV7-9; j_gene: TRBJ2-6; CDR3nt: TGTGCCAGCAGCTCAACTAGCGGGGGTTTCTCTGGGGCCAACGTCCTGACTTTC; CDR3aa: CASSSTSGGFSGANVLTF
d_gene: TRBD2; abundance: NA; v_gene: TRBV11-2; j_gene: TRBJ2-7; CDR3nt: TGTGCCAGCAGCTTAGCCGGCGGGGGCTACGAGCAGTACTTC; CDR3aa: CASSLAGGGYEQYF
d_gene: TRBD1; abundance: once; v_gene: TRBV9; j_gene: TRBJ1-5; CDR3nt: TGTGCCAGCAGCCCCCGGGACAGTAGCAATCAGCCCCAGCATTTT; CDR3aa: CASSPRDSSNQPQHF
d_gene: TRBD1; abundance: NA; v_gene: TRBV4-1; j_gene: TRBJ1-5; CDR3nt: TGCGCCAGCAGCCAAGGAGACAGGGGTGTTCCGCCCCAGCATTTT; CDR3aa: CASSQGDRGVPPQHF
d_gene: TRBD1; abundance: NA; v_gene: TRBV9; j_gene: TRBJ2-2; CDR3nt: TGTGCCAGCAGCGTAAAAGGGGGCGGATTGGACGGGGAGCTGTTTTTT; CDR3aa: CASSVKGGGLDGELFF
d_gene: TRBD1; abundance: once; v_gene: TRBV20-1; j_gene: TRBJ1-2; CDR3nt: TGCAGTGCTAGTTTTACAGGGGATGGCTATGGCTACACCTTC; CDR3aa: CSASFTGDGYGYTF
d_gene: NA; abundance: NA; v_gene: TRBV11-3; j_gene: TRBJ1-1; CDR3nt: TGTGCCAGCAGCCAGGACACTGAAGCTTTCTTT; CDR3aa: CASSQDTEAFF
d_gene: NA; abundance: NA; v_gene: TRBV3-1/TRBV3-2; j_gene: TRBJ1-2; CDR3nt: TGTGCCAGCGGACCTACAGGGACCGCTAACTATGGCTACACCTTC; CDR3aa: CASGPTGTANYGYTF
d_gene: TRBD1; abundance: many; v_gene: TRBV7-6; j_gene: TRBJ2-7; CDR3nt: TGTGCCAGCAGCTTGGAAGGCCAGGGGGTTGACTACGAGCAGTACTTC; CDR3aa: CASSLEGQGVDYEQYF
d_gene: NA; abundance: NA; v_gene: TRBV11-2; j_gene: TRBJ1-1; CDR3nt: TGTGCCAGCAGCTTTCGGAGAACCCAGAACACTGAAGCTTTCTTT; CDR3aa: CASSFRRTQNTEAFF
d_gene: NA; abundance: NA; v_gene: TRBV29-1; j_gene: TRBJ1-2; CDR3nt: TGCAGCGTTGTGGGAGACTATGGCTACACCTTC; CDR3aa: CSVVGDYGYTF
d_gene: NA; abundance: NA; v_gene: TRBV13; j_gene: TRBJ2-6; CDR3nt: TGTGCCAGCGGTACTACAGGGACCACTGGGGCCAACGTCCTGACTTTC; CDR3aa: CASGTTGTTGANVLTF
d_gene: NA; abundance: NA; v_gene: TRBV30; j_gene: TRBJ2-3; CDR3nt: TGTGCCTGGAGTGTATCCAGTAAGGATACGCAGTATTTT; CDR3aa: CAWSVSSKDTQYF
d_gene: NA; abundance: NA; v_gene: TRBV2; j_gene: TRBJ1-5; CDR3nt: TGTGCCAGCAGTGAAGAGCTGGATCAGCCCCAGCATTTT; CDR3aa: CASSEELDQPQHF
d_gene: NA; abundance: NA; v_gene: TRBV11-2; j_gene: TRBJ1-4; CDR3nt: TGTGCCAGCAGCTCAGGGGCTGGAACGTATACCGAAAAACTGTTTTTT; CDR3aa: CASSSGAGTYTEKLFF
d_gene: NA; abundance: few; v_gene: TRBV3-1/TRBV3-2; j_gene: TRBJ1-2; CDR3nt: TGTGCCAGCAGCCCTCCACCCTATGGACTGGACTATGGCTACACCTTC; CDR3aa: CASSPPPYGLDYGYTF
d_gene: NA; abundance: NA; v_gene: TRBV10-3; j_gene: TRBJ2-1; CDR3nt: TGTGCCATCAGTTCTAGCCATGAGCAGTTCTTC; CDR3aa: CAISSSHEQFF
d_gene: TRBD1; abundance: NA; v_gene: TRBV15; j_gene: TRBJ1-3; CDR3nt: TGTGCCACCAGCAGAGCACAGGGGGCTGGAAACACCATATATTTT; CDR3aa: CATSRAQGAGNTIYF
d_gene: TRBD1; abundance: NA; v_gene: TRBV12-5; j_gene: TRBJ1-1; CDR3nt: TGTGCTAGTGGTAGAGGACAGGGTTTCTCGATGAACACTGAAGCTTTCTTT; CDR3aa: CASGRGQGFSMNTEAFF